A selection of T cell receptor beta chains follows, all from one sample in a study of regulatory and conventional T cells in RAG deficiency. Clones were sequenced by immunoSEQ multiplex PCR, and TCRdb holds only the in-frame ones, with some missing. Of 45,000 or so clones detected, about nine tenths appear once; the ten largest clones hold 0.51%. The same sample was also studied in work on regulatory T cells.

The sample was CD4+ effector T cells sorted from blood. The receptors stem from a human donor in good health. Each CDR3 is given with its conserved first and last residue. D genes are given only for firm matches. The size of a clone is reported for some rows only, either as once, few or many, or as a class for expanded clones.

J: TRBJ1-3; length: 14; V: TRBV28; size: NA; D: NA; DNA: TGTGCCAGCAGTTTATGGTCCTCTGGAAACACCATATATTTT; CDR3: CASSLWSSGNTIYF
J: TRBJ1-5; length: 17; V: TRBV7-9; size: NA; D: TRBD1; DNA: TGTGCCAGCAGCTTAGCCTCCGGGACAGGGTCCGATCAGCCCCAGCATTTT; CDR3: CASSLASGTGSDQPQHF
J: TRBJ2-3; length: 15; V: TRBV5-6; size: NA; D: TRBD2; DNA: TGTGCCAGCAGCTTGATGAGCGGGGGCACAGATACGCAGTATTTT; CDR3: CASSLMSGGTDTQYF
J: TRBJ1-1; length: 11; V: TRBV2; size: NA; D: NA; DNA: TGTGCCAGCAGAGGGGACACTGAAGCTTTCTTT; CDR3: CASRGDTEAFF
J: TRBJ2-1; length: 13; V: TRBV7-8; size: NA; D: NA; DNA: TGTGCCAGCAGCCCAATGGGGAGCAGTGGGCAGTTCTTC; CDR3: CASSPMGSSGQFF
J: TRBJ2-7; length: 13; V: TRBV10-2; size: once; D: TRBD1; DNA: TGCGCCAGCAGGCCCCCGACAGGGTACGAGCAGTACTTC; CDR3: CASRPPTGYEQYF
J: TRBJ2-1; length: 15; V: TRBV6-6; size: NA; D: TRBD2; DNA: TGTGCCAGCAGCCCCGGGAGCGGGGGGACCGATGAGCAGTTCTTC; CDR3: CASSPGSGGTDEQFF
J: TRBJ2-7; length: 13; V: TRBV7-2; size: NA; D: NA; DNA: TGTGCCAGCAGCTTAGGACAGCACTACGAGCAGTACTTC; CDR3: CASSLGQHYEQYF
J: TRBJ2-7; length: 13; V: TRBV29-1; size: NA; D: NA; DNA: TGCAGCGTTGGGTGGGGGACGGCCTACGAGCAGTACTTC; CDR3: CSVGWGTAYEQYF
J: TRBJ1-1; length: 14; V: TRBV10-3; size: NA; D: NA; DNA: TGTGCCATCAGTGAGTCCACGGTGTCTGCTGAAGCTTTCTTT; CDR3: CAISESTVSAEAFF
J: TRBJ2-2; length: 16; V: TRBV5-4; size: NA; D: TRBD2; DNA: TGTGCCAGCAGCCCCTATCGTGGGAGGGCCACCGGGGAGCTGTTTTTT; CDR3: CASSPYRGRATGELFF
J: TRBJ1-2; length: 13; V: TRBV6-6; size: NA; D: NA; DNA: TGTGCCAGCAGTTACTCCGGGGGCGACGGCTACACCTTC; CDR3: CASSYSGGDGYTF
J: TRBJ1-1; length: 13; V: TRBV7-9; size: NA; D: NA; DNA: TGTGCCAGCAGCTTAAACAGGGACACTGAAGCTTTCTTT; CDR3: CASSLNRDTEAFF
J: TRBJ2-7; length: 11; V: TRBV28; size: NA; D: NA; DNA: TGTGCCAGCAGTTTAAGCGTCAAGCAGTACTTC; CDR3: CASSLSVKQYF
J: TRBJ2-3; length: 19; V: TRBV7-2; size: NA; D: NA; DNA: TGTGCCAGCAGCCTCCCCCGCGTGCGTATGGGGGGTTCCACAGATACGCAGTATTTT; CDR3: CASSLPRVRMGGSTDTQYF
J: TRBJ1-1; length: 15; V: TRBV5-1; size: NA; D: NA; DNA: TGCGCCAGCAGCCCTACGGCAGGGCTGGACACTGAAGCTTTCTTT; CDR3: CASSPTAGLDTEAFF
J: TRBJ1-1; length: 15; V: TRBV9; size: once; D: NA; DNA: TGTGCCAGCAGCAGACTCGGGCCAGCTAACACTGAAGCTTTCTTT; CDR3: CASSRLGPANTEAFF
J: TRBJ2-7; length: 14; V: TRBV28; size: NA; D: NA; DNA: TGTGCCAGCAGTACCCCAGGGTACTCCTACGAGCAGTACTTC; CDR3: CASSTPGYSYEQYF
J: TRBJ1-1; length: 15; V: TRBV2; size: NA; D: NA; DNA: TGTGCCAGCAAACTAGAGGGGCAGCGGAACACTGAAGCTTTCTTT; CDR3: CASKLEGQRNTEAFF
J: TRBJ2-1; length: 15; V: TRBV2; size: NA; D: TRBD1; DNA: TGTGCCAGCAGTGCCTGGGACAGGGGAGCCAATGAGCAGTTCTTC; CDR3: CASSAWDRGANEQFF
J: TRBJ1-1; length: 13; V: TRBV30; size: NA; D: NA; DNA: TGTGCCTGGAGGGGACTCTGGGACACTGAAGCTTTCTTT; CDR3: CAWRGLWDTEAFF
J: TRBJ2-5; length: 14; V: TRBV30; size: few; D: NA; DNA: TGTGCCTGGAGTGAGGGACACTTGAGGGAGACCCAGTACTTC; CDR3: CAWSEGHLRETQYF